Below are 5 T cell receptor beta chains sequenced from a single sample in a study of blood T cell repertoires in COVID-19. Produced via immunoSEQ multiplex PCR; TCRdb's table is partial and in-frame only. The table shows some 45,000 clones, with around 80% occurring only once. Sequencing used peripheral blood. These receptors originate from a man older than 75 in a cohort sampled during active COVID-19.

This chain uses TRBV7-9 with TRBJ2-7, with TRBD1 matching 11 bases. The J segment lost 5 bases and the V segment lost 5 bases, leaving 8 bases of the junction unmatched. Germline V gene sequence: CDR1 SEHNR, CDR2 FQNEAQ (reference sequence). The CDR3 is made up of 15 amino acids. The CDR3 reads CASSPGWDRGNEQYF. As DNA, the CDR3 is TGTGCCAGCAGCCCCGGGTGGGACAGGGGGAACGAGCAGTACTTC. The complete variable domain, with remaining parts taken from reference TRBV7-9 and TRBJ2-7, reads DTGVSQNPRHKITKRGQNVTFRCDPISEHNRLYWYRQTLGQGPEFLTYFQNEAQLEKSRLLSDRFSAERPKGSFSTLEIQRTEQGDSAMYLCASSPGWDRGNEQYFGPGTRLTVT.

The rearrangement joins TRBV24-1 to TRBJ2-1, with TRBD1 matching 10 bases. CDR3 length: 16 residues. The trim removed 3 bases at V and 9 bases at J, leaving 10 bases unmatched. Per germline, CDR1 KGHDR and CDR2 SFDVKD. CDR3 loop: CATSDPAGQGIGEQFF. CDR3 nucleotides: TGTGCCACCAGTGATCCCGCGGGACAGGGGATCGGTGAGCAGTTCTTC.

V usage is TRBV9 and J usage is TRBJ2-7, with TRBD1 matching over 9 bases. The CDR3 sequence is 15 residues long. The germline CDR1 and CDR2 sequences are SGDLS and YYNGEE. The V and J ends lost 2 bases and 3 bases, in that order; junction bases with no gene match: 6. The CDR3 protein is CASSVTGGFSYEQYF. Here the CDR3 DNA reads TGTGCCAGCAGCGTCACAGGGGGCTTCAGCTACGAGCAGTACTTC.

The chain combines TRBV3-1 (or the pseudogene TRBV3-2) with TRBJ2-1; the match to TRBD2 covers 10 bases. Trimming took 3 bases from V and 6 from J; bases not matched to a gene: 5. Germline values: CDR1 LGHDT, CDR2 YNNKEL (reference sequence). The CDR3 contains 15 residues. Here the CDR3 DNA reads TGTGCCAGCAGCCACAGCGGGAGGGCCCCCAATGAGCAGTTCTTC. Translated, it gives CASSHSGRAPNEQFF.

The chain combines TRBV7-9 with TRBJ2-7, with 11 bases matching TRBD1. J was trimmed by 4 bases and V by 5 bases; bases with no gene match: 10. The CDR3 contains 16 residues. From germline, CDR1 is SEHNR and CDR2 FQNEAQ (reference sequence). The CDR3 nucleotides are TGTGCCAGCAGCCCGGGGCGGACAGGGGGCAGATACGAGCAGTACTTC. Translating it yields CASSPGRTGGRYEQYF. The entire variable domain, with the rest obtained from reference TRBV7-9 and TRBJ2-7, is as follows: DTGVSQNPRHKITKRGQNVTFRCDPISEHNRLYWYRQTLGQGPEFLTYFQNEAQLEKSRLLSDRFSAERPKGSFSTLEIQRTEQGDSAMYLCASSPGRTGGRYEQYFGPGTRLTVT.